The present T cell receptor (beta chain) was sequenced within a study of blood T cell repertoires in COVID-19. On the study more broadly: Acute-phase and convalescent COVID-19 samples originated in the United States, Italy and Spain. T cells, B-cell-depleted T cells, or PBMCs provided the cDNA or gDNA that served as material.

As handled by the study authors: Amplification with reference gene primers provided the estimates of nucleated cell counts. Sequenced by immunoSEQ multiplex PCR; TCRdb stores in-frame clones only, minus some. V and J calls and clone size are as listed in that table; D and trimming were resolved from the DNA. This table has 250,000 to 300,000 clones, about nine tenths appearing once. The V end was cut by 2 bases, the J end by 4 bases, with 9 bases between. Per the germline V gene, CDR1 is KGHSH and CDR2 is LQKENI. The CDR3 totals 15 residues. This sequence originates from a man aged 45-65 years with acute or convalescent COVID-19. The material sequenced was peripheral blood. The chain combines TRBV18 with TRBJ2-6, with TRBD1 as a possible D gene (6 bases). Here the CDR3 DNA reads TGTGCCAGCTCACCAGTTGGACAGGGGGCCAACGTCCTGACTTTC. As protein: CASSPVGQGANVLTF.